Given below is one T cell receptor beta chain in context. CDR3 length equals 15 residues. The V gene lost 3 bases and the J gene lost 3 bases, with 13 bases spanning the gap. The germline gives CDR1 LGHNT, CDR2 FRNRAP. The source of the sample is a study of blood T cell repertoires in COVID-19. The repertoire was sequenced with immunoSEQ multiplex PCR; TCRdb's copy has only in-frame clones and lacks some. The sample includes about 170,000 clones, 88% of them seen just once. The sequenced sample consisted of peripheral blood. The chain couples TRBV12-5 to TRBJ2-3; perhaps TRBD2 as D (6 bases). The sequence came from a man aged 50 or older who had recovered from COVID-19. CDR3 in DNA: TGTGCTAGTGGTTTAGGGGACGGAGGGACAGATACGCAGTATTTT. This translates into CASGLGDGGTDTQYF.